This TCR beta chain was retrieved from a study of blood T cell repertoires in COVID-19. Study in general: The origin of the acute and convalescent COVID-19 samples was the United States, Italy and Spain. The analysed material was cDNA or gDNA that came from T cells, B-cell-depleted T cells, or PBMCs.

Authors' analysis steps: The authors estimated nucleated cell counts from reference gene primer amplification. Libraries were prepared by immunoSEQ multiplex PCR; TCRdb keeps only in-frame clonotypes and omits some of them. D and trimming come from the DNA, and the V and J calls and clone size come from that table. In the table there are over 110,000 clones, approximately 90% of which are singletons. Trimming at V came to 3 bases and at J to 8 bases, leaving 9 bases not matched to a gene. The CDR3 totals 15 residues. The V gene's germline CDR1 is SGHNT and CDR2 YYREEE (reference sequence). The rearrangement joins TRBV5-4 to TRBJ1-2, with 11 nucleotides matching TRBD1. The receptor comes from a human donor in a cohort sampled during active COVID-19. The sample taken for sequencing was peripheral blood. CDR3 sequence: CASSSGRTGGAGYTF. The CDR3 DNA sequence: TGTGCCAGCAGCTCTGGCAGGACAGGGGGCGCGGGCTACACCTTC.